The sample holds one count of the clone carrying this T cell receptor (beta chain). The data were produced by immunoSEQ multiplex PCR, yet TCRdb's version contains in-frame clones alone and is incomplete. The table lists 290,000 or so clones, roughly 80% of them singletons, with about 5% in the top ten. Clinical history as reported by participants underpinned cohort assignment. Individuals in the exposed group had encountered a COVID-19 case within 2 weeks preceding study entry. The data were taken from a study of blood T cell repertoires in COVID-19. For the study at large: Sites in the United States, Italy and Spain provided acute and convalescent COVID-19 samples. From T cells, B-cell-depleted T cells, or PBMCs came the material, which was cDNA or gDNA.

The CDR3 loop spans 19 amino acids. Losses at the gene ends were 5 bases for V and 0 bases for J; bases not matched to a gene: 9. CDR1 and CDR2 (germline): SGHNT, YENEEA. Source material: PBMCs or T cells enriched from blood (not recorded which). The chain recombines TRBV11-3 with TRBJ2-6, with TRBD2 matching over 11 bases. The receptor was derived from a man aged 40-49 years who had been exposed to COVID-19. The CDR3 coding sequence is TGTGCCAGCAGCCCGGGACTAGCGGCCGCGATCTCTGGGGCCAACGTCCTGACTTTC. Protein sequence: CASSPGLAAAISGANVLTF.